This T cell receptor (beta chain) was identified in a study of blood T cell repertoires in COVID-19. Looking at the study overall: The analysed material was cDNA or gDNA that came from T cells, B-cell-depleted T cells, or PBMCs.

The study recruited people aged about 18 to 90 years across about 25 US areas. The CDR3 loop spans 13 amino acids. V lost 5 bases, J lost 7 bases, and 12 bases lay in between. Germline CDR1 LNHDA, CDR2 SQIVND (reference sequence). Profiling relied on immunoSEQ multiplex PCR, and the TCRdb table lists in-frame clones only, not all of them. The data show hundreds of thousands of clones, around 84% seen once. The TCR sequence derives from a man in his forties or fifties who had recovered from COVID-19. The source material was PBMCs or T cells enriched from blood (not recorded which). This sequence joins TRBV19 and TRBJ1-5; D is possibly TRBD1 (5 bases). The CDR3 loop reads CASSVSGEQPQHF. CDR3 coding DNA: TGTGCCAGTAGTGTCTCGGGGGAGCAGCCCCAGCATTTT.